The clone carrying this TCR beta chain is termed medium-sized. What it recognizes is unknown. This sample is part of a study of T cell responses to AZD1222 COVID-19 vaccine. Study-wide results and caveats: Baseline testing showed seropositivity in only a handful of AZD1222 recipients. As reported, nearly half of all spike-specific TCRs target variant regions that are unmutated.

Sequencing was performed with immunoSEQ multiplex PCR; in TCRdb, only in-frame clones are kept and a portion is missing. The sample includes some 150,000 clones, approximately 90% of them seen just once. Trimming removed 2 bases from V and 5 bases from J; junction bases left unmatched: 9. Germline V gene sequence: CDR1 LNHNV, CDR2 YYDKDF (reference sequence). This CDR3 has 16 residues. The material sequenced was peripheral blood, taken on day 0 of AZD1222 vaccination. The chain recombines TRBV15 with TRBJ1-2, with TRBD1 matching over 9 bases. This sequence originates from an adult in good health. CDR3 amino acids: CATSRTPRGQGYGYTF. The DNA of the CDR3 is TGTGCCACCAGCAGAACCCCCCGAGGACAGGGGTATGGCTACACCTTC.